The rows below give T cell receptor beta chains drawn from one sample of a study of post-analysis software for immune sequencing data. TCRdb used MiXCR to reprocess the PCR reads, holding one entry per CDR3 protein. Among 820,000 or so distinct CDR3 sequences listed, about 53% were seen once. Sequenced input: blood. The receptors come from a girl aged 10-17 years with multiple sclerosis. CDR3s include the opening cysteine and the closing phenylalanine or tryptophan. The order of the fields is J gene, CDR3 length, V gene, D gene, clone size, CDR3 DNA, CDR3 protein. The D gene is left open where the match is weak. Rows may omit the clone size; those that give it use once, few, many or a size class.

TRBJ2-1 14 TRBV5-1 TRBD1 . TGCGCCAGCAAAATCTGGGACAGATACAATGAGCAGTTCTTC CASKIWDRYNEQFF
TRBJ2-1 17 TRBV20-1 TRBD2 . TGCAGTACCCCACCGGGACTAGCGGAAAAACGGGGGAATGAGCAGTTCTTC CSTPPGLAEKRGNEQFF
TRBJ1-2 14 TRBV7-3 TRBD1 few TGTGCCAGCAGCTTTCGACAGGGGGCGGGTGGCTACACCTTC CASSFRQGAGGYTF
TRBJ2-7 13 TRBV29-1 TRBD1 few TGCAGCGTTGGTAGGGACAGCTCCTACGAGCAGTACTTC CSVGRDSSYEQYF
TRBJ1-5 16 TRBV12-3/TRBV12-4 . . TGTGCCAGCAGTTTCCCCTCGGGGGGGAGCAATCAGCCCCAGCATTTT CASSFPSGGSNQPQHF
TRBJ2-3 15 TRBV7-9 . . TGTGCCAGCAGCTTGGGAACAACCAACACAGATACGCAGTATTTT CASSLGTTNTDTQYF
TRBJ2-7 13 TRBV20-1 TRBD2 few TGCAGTGCTAGAGACCACGGACTAGCGCTTCAGTACTTC CSARDHGLALQYF
TRBJ2-7 14 TRBV2 TRBD1 . TGTGCCAGCAGACGCGCGGGACAGGGGTACGAGCAGTACTTC CASRRAGQGYEQYF
TRBJ2-7 12 TRBV10-3 . . TGTGCCATCAGTGGAGTACACTACGAGCAGTACTTC CAISGVHYEQYF
TRBJ1-5 15 TRBV4-1 . . TGCGCCAGCAGCCAAGAAGGAACACGCGGACAGCCCCAGCATTTT CASSQEGTRGQPQHF
TRBJ2-4 18 TRBV5-1 . . TGCGCCAGCAGCTTGGTGTACCAGGGTAGGGTGGGCGAAAACATTCAGTACTTC CASSLVYQGRVGENIQYF
TRBJ2-7 14 TRBV5-1 TRBD1 few TGCGCCAGCAGGGGGGACAGAGGCTCCTACGAGCAGTACTTC CASRGDRGSYEQYF
TRBJ1-6 14 TRBV9 . . TGTGCCAGCAGCGTAGTCGGCCATAATTCACCCCTCCACTTT CASSVVGHNSPLHF
TRBJ2-3 11 TRBV29-1 . . TGCAGCGCTCTGCACACAGATACGCAGTATTTT CSALHTDTQYF
TRBJ2-7 14 TRBV29-1 . . TGCAGCGCAGCCCGGCCAGGGTCCCTCTCCGAGCAGTACTTC CSAARPGSLSEQYF
TRBJ2-3 16 TRBV5-1 TRBD2 . TGCGCCAGCAGCGAACTAGCGGGAGGGCCCGGAGATACGCAGTATTTT CASSELAGGPGDTQYF
TRBJ2-5 14 TRBV7-9 . . TGTGCCAGCAGCGAACTACGGGACTCGGAGACCCAGTACTTC CASSELRDSETQYF
TRBJ1-1 12 TRBV29-1 . few TGCAGCGTTGCCAGGGGACCCACTGAAGCTTTCTTT CSVARGPTEAFF
TRBJ2-7 15 TRBV20-1 . . TGCAGTGCTAGAGATGGTAGGGGGAACCCCTACGAGCAGTACTTC CSARDGRGNPYEQYF
TRBJ2-5 15 TRBV20-1 . . TGCAGTGCTAGAGACCGGGGACCCTTCCGGGAGACCCAGTACTTC CSARDRGPFRETQYF
TRBJ1-2 14 TRBV29-1 TRBD1 few TGCAGCGTGGGGACAGGGTTCGGTAACTATGGCTACACCTTC CSVGTGFGNYGYTF
TRBJ2-1 15 TRBV12-3/TRBV12-4 TRBD2 . TGTGCCAGCAGTATAACTAGCGGTTTCTACAATGAGCAGTTCTTC CASSITSGFYNEQFF
TRBJ2-7 13 TRBV5-1 . . TGCGCCAGCAGCTTGGTTCGCCCCTACGAGCAGTACTTC CASSLVRPYEQYF
TRBJ2-3 15 TRBV20-1 TRBD2 few TGCAGTGCTACCTCATTAGCGGGACGCACAGATACGCAGTATTTT CSATSLAGRTDTQYF
TRBJ2-5 15 TRBV6-2/TRBV6-3 . few TGTGCCATCCACGGTTCGGTAGGCGTCAGGGGGACCCAGTACTTC CAIHGSVGVRGTQYF
TRBJ2-1 14 TRBV2 . . TGTGCCAGCAAGGGGGGGCTGGCCTACAATGAGCAGTTCTTC CASKGGLAYNEQFF
TRBJ2-5 16 TRBV28 . . TGTGCCAGCAGACTTGCGGACACTCTGGGGAGAGAGACCCAGTACTTC CASRLADTLGRETQYF
TRBJ2-5 15 TRBV5-1 TRBD2 . TGCGCCAGCAGCCGCGGGAGGCCTACCGATTGGGAGCAGTACTTC CASSRGRPTDWEQYF
TRBJ1-5 16 TRBV7-2 . . TGTGCCAGCAGCTTAGTTTGGAATGTCGGCAATCAGCCCCAGCATTTT CASSLVWNVGNQPQHF
TRBJ1-6 16 TRBV7-9 . . TGTGCCAGCAGCTTAGTAACAGGGACCTATAATTCACCCCTCCACTTT CASSLVTGTYNSPLHF
TRBJ2-4 16 TRBV3-1 TRBD2 . TGTGCCAGCAGCCACGGACTGATAGCGGGGGGGAACATTCAGTACTTC CASSHGLIAGGNIQYF
TRBJ1-5 13 TRBV12-3/TRBV12-4 . . TGTGCCAGCAGTTTTGGGGAGGGTCAGCCCCAGCATTTT CASSFGEGQPQHF
TRBJ2-1 11 TRBV20-1 . few TGCAGTGCTAGACAAAAAGATGAGCAGTTCTTC CSARQKDEQFF
TRBJ2-3 13 TRBV27 . . TGTGCCACCGGGGGCGGACCCACAGATACGCAGTATTTT CATGGGPTDTQYF
TRBJ2-7 16 TRBV5-1 TRBD2 . TGCGCCAGCAGCTCCAGATGGAGCGGGATACTGTACGAGCAGTACTTC CASSSRWSGILYEQYF
TRBJ2-7 15 TRBV9 TRBD1 . TGTGCCAGCAGCGTAGGACAGGGGATGTCCTACGAGCAGTACTTC CASSVGQGMSYEQYF
TRBJ2-3 17 TRBV20-1 TRBD2 once TGCAGTGCTAGAGATTTAGCGGGATCTTCGTGGACAGATACGCAGTATTTT CSARDLAGSSWTDTQYF
TRBJ2-3 14 TRBV14 . . TGTGCCAGCAGCCAAGCTCTTAGCACAGATACGCAGTATTTT CASSQALSTDTQYF
TRBJ2-6 15 TRBV5-1 . . TGCGCCAGCAGCCAGGGTACTGTTGGGGCCAACGTCCTGACTTTC CASSQGTVGANVLTF
TRBJ2-7 14 TRBV4-2 . once TGTGCCAGCAGCCAACCCGATAGCTCCTACGAGCAGTACTTC CASSQPDSSYEQYF
TRBJ2-7 15 TRBV9 . few TGTGCCAGCAGCGTAGTTGCGGGGCCGACCTACGAGCAGTACTTC CASSVVAGPTYEQYF
TRBJ2-3 14 TRBV27 . few TGTGCCAGCAGGCTTCAGGGGCGGGGTGATACGCAGTATTTT CASRLQGRGDTQYF
TRBJ2-1 15 TRBV7-2 . . TGTGCCAGCAGCTTAGGGGGTGTGGGATTAGAGGAGCAGTTCTTC CASSLGGVGLEEQFF
TRBJ2-7 14 TRBV20-1 TRBD1 . TGCAGTGCCCCTGACAGGGGGCGCGTATACGAGCAGTACTTC CSAPDRGRVYEQYF
TRBJ2-7 11 TRBV29-1 . . TGCAGCGTTGGGGGGATCTACGAGCAGTACTTC CSVGGIYEQYF
TRBJ1-1 12 TRBV3-1 . . TGTGCCAGCAGCCACGTGGGTCCTGAAGCTTTCTTT CASSHVGPEAFF
TRBJ2-7 13 TRBV29-1 TRBD2 few TGCAGCGTTAGCGGGGGCGAATCCTACGAGCAGTACTTC CSVSGGESYEQYF
TRBJ1-2 14 TRBV12-3/TRBV12-4 . once TGTGCCAGCAGGTTAGCGAGGGCTAACTATGGCTACACCTTC CASRLARANYGYTF
TRBJ2-7 15 TRBV20-1 . . TGCAGTGCCAGAGAGGAAAGACAGAATTCCTACGAGCAGTACTTC CSAREERQNSYEQYF
TRBJ1-2 13 TRBV7-3 TRBD1 . TGTGCCAGCAGCTCGCGGACAGGGGAAGGCTACACCTTC CASSSRTGEGYTF
TRBJ2-3 15 TRBV20-1 . . TGCAGTGCTTATAGGCTAGCACCTAGCACAGATACGCAGTATTTT CSAYRLAPSTDTQYF
TRBJ2-3 15 TRBV11-2 TRBD2 . TGTGCCAGCAGCTTCTCTAGCGGGTACACAGATACGCAGTATTTT CASSFSSGYTDTQYF
TRBJ2-6 14 TRBV12-5 . . TGTGCTAGTGGCACATCCAGTGGGGCCAACGTCCTGACTTTC CASGTSSGANVLTF
TRBJ2-1 14 TRBV3-1 . . TGTGCCAGCAGCCAAGAGAACTACCACAATGAGCAGTTCTTC CASSQENYHNEQFF
TRBJ1-2 11 TRBV12-3/TRBV12-4 . . TGTGCCAGCAGTTCCCAATCTGGCTACACCTTC CASSSQSGYTF